This T cell receptor (beta chain) was recovered during a study of shared clonotypes between healthy human individuals. The study, taken as a whole, reports: It was the non-shared clonotypes that had lower generation probabilities than clonotypes shared by all four donors.

Original processing methods: ImmunoSEQ output lacked quality scores and full-length reads, limiting matched filtering. Clones were sequenced by immunoSEQ multiplex PCR, and TCRdb holds only the in-frame ones, with some missing. For V, J and clone size, that table is used; D and trimming come from the DNA. The data hold about 820,000 clones, with 80% to 95% observed a single time. Naive CD8 isolation took CD45RO-negative cells positively selected for CCR7 and excluded terminally differentiated effector memory CD45RA+ cells. Among the donors, all were Caucasian adults who lived in Nashville, Tennessee. A few counts support this clone. What it binds is not known. Trimming shortened V by 10 bases and J by 2 bases, and 15 bases separated the two germline ends. This CDR3 has 13 amino acids. Germline V CDR1 and CDR2: SNHLY, FYNNEI.

Sequences were obtained from naive CD8+ T cells sorted from blood. The V call is TRBV2, the J call TRBJ2-7; no reliable D call. The TCR originated in a man aged 30 to 45 in good health. CDR3 in DNA: TGTGCCACCCTGATGAGTAAAACCTACGAGCAGTACTTC. Its protein is CATLMSKTYEQYF. Looking up the rest from reference TRBV2 and TRBJ2-7 gives the full variable domain: EPEVTQTPSHQVTQMGQEVILRCVPISNHLYFYWYRQILGQKVEFLVSFYNNEISEKSEIFDDQFSVERPDGSNFTLKIRSTKLEDSAMYFCATLMSKTYEQYFGPGTRLTVT.